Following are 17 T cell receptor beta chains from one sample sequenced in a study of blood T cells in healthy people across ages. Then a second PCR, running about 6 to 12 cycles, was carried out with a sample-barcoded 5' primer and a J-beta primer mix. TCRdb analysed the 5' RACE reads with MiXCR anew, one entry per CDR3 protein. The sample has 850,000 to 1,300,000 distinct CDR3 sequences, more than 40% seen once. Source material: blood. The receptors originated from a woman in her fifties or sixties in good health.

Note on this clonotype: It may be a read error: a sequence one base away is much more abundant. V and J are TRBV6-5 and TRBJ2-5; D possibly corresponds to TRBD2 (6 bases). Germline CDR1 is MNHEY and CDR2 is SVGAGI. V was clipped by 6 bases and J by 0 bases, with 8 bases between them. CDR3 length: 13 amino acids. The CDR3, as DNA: TGTGCCAGCAGCTCTAGCGACCAAGAGACCCAGTACTTC. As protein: CASSSSDQETQYF.

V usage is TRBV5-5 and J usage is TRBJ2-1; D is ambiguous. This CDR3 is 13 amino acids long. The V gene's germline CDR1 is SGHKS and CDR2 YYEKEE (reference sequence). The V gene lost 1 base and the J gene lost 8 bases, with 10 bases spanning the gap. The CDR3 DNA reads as TGTGCCAGCAGCTTGCCCAGCCTACATGAGCAGTTCTTC. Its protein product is CASSLPSLHEQFF.

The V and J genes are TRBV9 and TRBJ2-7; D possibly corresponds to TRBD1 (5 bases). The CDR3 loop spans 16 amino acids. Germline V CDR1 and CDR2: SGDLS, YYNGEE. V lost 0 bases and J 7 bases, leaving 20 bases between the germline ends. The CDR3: CASSVGGETLYNEQYF. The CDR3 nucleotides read TGTGCCAGCAGCGTAGGGGGCGAGACCTTGTACAATGAGCAGTACTTC.

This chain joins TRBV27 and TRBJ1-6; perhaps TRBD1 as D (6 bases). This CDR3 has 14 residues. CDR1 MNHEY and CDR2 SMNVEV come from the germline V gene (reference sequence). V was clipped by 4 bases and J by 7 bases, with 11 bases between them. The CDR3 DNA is TGTGCCAGCAGTTCACAGGGTTTGAATTCACCCCTCCACTTT. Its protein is CASSSQGLNSPLHF.

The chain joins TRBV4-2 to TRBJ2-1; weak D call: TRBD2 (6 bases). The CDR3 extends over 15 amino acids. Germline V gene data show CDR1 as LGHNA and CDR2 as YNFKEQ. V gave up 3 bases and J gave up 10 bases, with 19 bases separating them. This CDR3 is CASSQTMGGEREQFF. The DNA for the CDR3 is TGTGCCAGCAGCCAGACTATGGGCGGGGAGAGGGAGCAGTTCTTC.

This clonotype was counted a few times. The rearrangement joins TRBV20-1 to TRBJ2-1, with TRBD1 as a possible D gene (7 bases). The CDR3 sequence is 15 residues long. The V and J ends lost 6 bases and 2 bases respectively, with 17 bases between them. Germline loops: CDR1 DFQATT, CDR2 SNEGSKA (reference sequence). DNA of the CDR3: TGCAGTGCCAACCCAGGGGGGTCAACCTACAATGAGCAGTTCTTC. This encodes CSANPGGSTYNEQFF.

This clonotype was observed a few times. The CDR3 reads CAISESRGTDTQYF. The DNA of the CDR3 is TGTGCCATCAGTGAGTCGAGGGGCACAGATACGCAGTATTTT. The chain carries TRBV10-3 and TRBJ2-3, with D perhaps TRBD2 (5 bases). The germline V and J ends were trimmed by 0 bases and 1 base, with 5 bases remaining between them. This CDR3 has 14 residues. CDR1 and CDR2 (germline): ENHRY, SYGVKD.

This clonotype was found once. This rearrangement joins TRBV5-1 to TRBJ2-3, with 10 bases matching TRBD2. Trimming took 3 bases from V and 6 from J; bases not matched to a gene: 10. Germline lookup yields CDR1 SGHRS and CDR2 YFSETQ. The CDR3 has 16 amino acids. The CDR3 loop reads CASSSIAGGGTDTQYF. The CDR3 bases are TGCGCCAGCAGCTCAATAGCGGGAGGAGGGACGGATACGCAGTATTTT.

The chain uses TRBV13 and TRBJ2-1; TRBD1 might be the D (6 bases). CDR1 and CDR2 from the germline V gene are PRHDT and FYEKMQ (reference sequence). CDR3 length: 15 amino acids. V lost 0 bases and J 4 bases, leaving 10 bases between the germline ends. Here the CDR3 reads CASSLGITGYNEQFF. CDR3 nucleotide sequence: TGTGCCAGCAGCTTAGGCATTACAGGGTACAATGAGCAGTTCTTC.

CDR3 residues: CASSVQGTAYEQYF. The CDR3 DNA reads as TGTGCCAGCAGCGTGCAGGGGACAGCCTACGAGCAGTACTTC. The chain links TRBV28 to TRBJ2-7; 7 bases map to TRBD1. Looked up from germline, CDR1 is MDHEN and CDR2 is SYDVKM. This CDR3 is 14 amino acids long. The junction had 7 bases not matched to a gene; V was cut back by 6 bases and J by 2 bases. The full variable domain, its missing parts supplied by reference TRBV28 and TRBJ2-7, is DVKVTQSSRYLVKRTGEKVFLECVQDMDHENMFWYRQDPGLGLRLIYFSYDVKMKEKGDIPEGYSVSREKKERFSLILESASTNQTSMYLCASSVQGTAYEQYFGPGTRLTVT.

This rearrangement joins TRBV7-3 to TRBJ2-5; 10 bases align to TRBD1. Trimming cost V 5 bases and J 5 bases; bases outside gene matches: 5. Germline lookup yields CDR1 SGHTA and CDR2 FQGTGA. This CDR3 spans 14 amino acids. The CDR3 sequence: CASSPGQGFETQYF. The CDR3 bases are TGTGCCAGCAGCCCGGGACAGGGGTTTGAGACCCAGTACTTC.

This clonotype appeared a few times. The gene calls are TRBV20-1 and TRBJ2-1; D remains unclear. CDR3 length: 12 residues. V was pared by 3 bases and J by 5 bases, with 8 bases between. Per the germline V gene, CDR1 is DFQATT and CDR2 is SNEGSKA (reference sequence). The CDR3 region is CSARFTNNEQFF. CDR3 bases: TGCAGTGCTAGGTTCACTAACAATGAGCAGTTCTTC.

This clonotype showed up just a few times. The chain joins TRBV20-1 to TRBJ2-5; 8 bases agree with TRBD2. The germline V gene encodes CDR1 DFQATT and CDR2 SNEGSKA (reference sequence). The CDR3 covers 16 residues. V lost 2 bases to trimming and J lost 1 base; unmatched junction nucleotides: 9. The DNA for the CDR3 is TGCAGTGCTAGATTCTTCGGCGGGAGGACCCAAGAGACCCAGTACTTC. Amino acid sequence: CSARFFGGRTQETQYF.

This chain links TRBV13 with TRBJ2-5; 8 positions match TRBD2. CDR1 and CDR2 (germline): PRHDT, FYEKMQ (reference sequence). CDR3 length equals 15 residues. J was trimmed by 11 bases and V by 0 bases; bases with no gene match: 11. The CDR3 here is CASSLGLGLVVWQYF. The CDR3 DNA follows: TGTGCCAGCAGCTTAGGCCTGGGACTAGTGGTTTGGCAGTACTTC.

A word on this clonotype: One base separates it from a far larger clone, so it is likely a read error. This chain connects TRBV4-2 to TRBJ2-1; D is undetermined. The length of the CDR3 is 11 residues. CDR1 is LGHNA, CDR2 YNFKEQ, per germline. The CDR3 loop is CASSQYSEQFF. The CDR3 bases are TGTGCCAGCAGCCAATACAGTGAGCAGTTCTTC.

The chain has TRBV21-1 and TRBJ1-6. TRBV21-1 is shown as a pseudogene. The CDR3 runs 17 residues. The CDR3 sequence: CASRKGSGGSYNSPLHF. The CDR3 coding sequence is TGTGCCAGCAGGAAGGGATCGGGGGGCTCCTATAATTCACCCCTCCACTTT.

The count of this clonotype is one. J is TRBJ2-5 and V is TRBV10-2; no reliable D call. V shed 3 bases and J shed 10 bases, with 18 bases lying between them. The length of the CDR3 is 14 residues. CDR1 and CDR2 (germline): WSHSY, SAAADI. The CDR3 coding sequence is TGCGCCAGCAGTGATCCGGTGATGCGGTCCGGCCAGTACTTC. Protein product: CASSDPVMRSGQYF.